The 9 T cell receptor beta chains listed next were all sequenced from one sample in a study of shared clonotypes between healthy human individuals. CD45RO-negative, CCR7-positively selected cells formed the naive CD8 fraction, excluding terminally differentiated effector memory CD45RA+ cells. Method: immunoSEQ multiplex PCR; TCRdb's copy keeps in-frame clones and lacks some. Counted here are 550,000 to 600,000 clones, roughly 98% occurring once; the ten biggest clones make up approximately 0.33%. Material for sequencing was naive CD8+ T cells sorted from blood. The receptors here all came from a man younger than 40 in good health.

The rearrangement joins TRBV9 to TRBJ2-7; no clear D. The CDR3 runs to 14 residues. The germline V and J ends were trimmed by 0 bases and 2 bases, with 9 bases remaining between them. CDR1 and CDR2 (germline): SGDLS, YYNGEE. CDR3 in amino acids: CASSVDLPPYEQYF. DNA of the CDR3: TGTGCCAGCAGCGTAGATTTACCCCCCTACGAGCAGTACTTC.

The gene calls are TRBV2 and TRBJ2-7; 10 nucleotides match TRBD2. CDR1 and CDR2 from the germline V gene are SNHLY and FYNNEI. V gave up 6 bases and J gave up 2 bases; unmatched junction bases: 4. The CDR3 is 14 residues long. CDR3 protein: CASRWTSGTYEQYF. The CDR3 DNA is TGTGCCAGCAGGTGGACTAGCGGTACCTACGAGCAGTACTTC.

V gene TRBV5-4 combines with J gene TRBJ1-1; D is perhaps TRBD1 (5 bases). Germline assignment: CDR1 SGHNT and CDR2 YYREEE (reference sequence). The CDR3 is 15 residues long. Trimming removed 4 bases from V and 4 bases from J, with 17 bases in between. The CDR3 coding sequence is TGTGCCAGCAGCCCCCGGGTTGTTGGGGGCACTGAAGCTTTCTTT. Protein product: CASSPRVVGGTEAFF.

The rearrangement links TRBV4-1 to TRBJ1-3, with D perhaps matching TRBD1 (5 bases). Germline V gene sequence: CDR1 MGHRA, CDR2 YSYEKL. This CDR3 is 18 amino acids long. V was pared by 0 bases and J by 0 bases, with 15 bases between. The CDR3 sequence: CASSQDGGIPFSGNTIYF. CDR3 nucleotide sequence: TGCGCCAGCAGCCAAGATGGGGGGATTCCTTTCTCTGGAAACACCATATATTTT.

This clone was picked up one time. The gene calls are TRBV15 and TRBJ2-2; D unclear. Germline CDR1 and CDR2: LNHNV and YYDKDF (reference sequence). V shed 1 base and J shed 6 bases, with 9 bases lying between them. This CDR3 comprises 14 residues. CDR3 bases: TGTGCCACCAGCAGAGCCATAGTAGCCGGGGAGCTGTTTTTT. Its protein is CATSRAIVAGELFF.

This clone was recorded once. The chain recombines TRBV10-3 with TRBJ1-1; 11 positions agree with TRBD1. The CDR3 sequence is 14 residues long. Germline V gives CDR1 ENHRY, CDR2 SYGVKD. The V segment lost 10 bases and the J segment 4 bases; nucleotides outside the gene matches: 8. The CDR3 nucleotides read TGTGCCAACCCCCTGGGACAGGGGGTCACTGAAGCTTTCTTT. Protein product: CANPLGQGVTEAFF.

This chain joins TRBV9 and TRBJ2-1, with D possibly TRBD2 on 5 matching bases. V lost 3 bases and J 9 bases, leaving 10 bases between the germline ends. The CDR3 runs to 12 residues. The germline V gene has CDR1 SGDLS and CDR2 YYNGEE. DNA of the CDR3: TGTGCCAGCAGCGGGGCGGGCGCTGAGCAGTTCTTC. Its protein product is CASSGAGAEQFF.

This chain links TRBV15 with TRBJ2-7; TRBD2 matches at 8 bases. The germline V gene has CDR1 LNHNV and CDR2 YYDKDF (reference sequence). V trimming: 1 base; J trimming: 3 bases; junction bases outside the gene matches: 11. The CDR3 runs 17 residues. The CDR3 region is CATSRGFTGTSRYEQYF. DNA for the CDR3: TGTGCCACCAGCAGAGGTTTCACCGGGACTAGTCGCTACGAGCAGTACTTC.

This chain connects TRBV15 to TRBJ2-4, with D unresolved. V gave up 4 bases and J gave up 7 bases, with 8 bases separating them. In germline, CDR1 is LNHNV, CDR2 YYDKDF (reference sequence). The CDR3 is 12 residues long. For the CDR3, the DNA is TGTGCCACCAGCACCCATCGGAACATTCAGTACTTC. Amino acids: CATSTHRNIQYF.